This T cell receptor beta chain was profiled in a study of low-dose radiotherapy and immunotherapy resistance in tumors. Whole-study context: Cohort 1 was given 0.5 Gy fractions every 2 weeks, 6.5 Gy in total. The patients were given nivolumab 240 mg every two weeks and ipilimumab 1 mg/kg every six weeks, through an intravenous route.

Germline loops: CDR1 MDHEN, CDR2 SYDVKM. The V end lost 7 bases, the J end lost 7 bases, and 19 bases lay between the germline ends. There are 15 residues in the CDR3. Covering alpha and beta chains, TRAV- and TRBV-specific primers were used for the first-strand cDNA. Over roughly 18 PCR cycles, TCRs were amplified from a constant-region primer and V-primer adapter. TCRdb reprocessed the reads with MiXCR, giving one entry per CDR3 protein. Counted here are approximately 12,000 distinct CDR3 sequences, over 55% occurring once; the ten biggest clones make up roughly 8%. The therapy administered to donors comprised nivolumab, ipilimumab, aspirin, low-dose cyclophosphamide and low-dose radiotherapy. Advanced solid tumors lacking tumor-infiltrating lymphocytes characterized eligible patients.

The clonotype was recovered from a human donor with advanced metastatic prostate, ovarian, gallbladder or colorectal cancer (not recorded which). This table probably holds off-target reads from a library built for another chain. The rearrangement uses TRBV28 and TRBJ2-2; D possibly corresponds to TRBD2 (6 bases). The CDR3 here is CASTPEEGIFGELFF. The CDR3 DNA sequence: TGTGCCAGCACCCCTGAGGAGGGGATTTTCGGGGAGCTGTTTTTT. Based on the CDR3 plus reference TRBV28 and TRBJ2-2, the full variable domain is DVKVTQSSRYLVKRTGEKVFLECVQDMDHENMFWYRQDPGLGLRLIYFSYDVKMKEKGDIPEGYSVSREKKERFSLILESASTNQTSMYLCASTPEEGIFGELFFGEGSRLTVL.